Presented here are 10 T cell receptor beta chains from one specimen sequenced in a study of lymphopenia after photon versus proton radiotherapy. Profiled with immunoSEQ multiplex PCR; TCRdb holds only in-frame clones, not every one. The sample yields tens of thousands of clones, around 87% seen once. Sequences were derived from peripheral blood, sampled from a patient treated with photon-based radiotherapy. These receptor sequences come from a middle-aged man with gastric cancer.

The chain's CDR3 is CASSLIFRDRAAGELFF. The CDR3 nucleotides are TGTGCCAGCAGCTTAATTTTCCGGGACAGGGCGGCCGGGGAGCTGTTTTTT. This chain joins TRBV7-2 and TRBJ2-2; the match to TRBD1 covers 9 bases. V lost 2 bases to trimming and J lost 6 bases; unmatched junction nucleotides: 10. CDR1 is SGHTA and CDR2 is FQGNSA in the germline V gene. The CDR3 extends over 17 amino acids.

CDR3 residues: CASRSGDEQYF. CDR3 bases: TGTGCCAGCAGGTCAGGGGACGAGCAGTACTTC. The chain joins TRBV6-5 to TRBJ2-7, with D possibly TRBD1 on 6 matching bases. The V end lost 6 bases, the J end lost 5 bases, and 8 bases lay between the germline ends. The CDR3 runs 11 residues. Germline loops: CDR1 MNHEY, CDR2 SVGAGI.

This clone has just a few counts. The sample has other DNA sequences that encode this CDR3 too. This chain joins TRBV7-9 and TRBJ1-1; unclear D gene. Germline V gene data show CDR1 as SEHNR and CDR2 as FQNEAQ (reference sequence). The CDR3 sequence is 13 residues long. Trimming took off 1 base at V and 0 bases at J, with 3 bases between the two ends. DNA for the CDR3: TGTGCCAGCAGCTTAGACATGAACACTGAAGCTTTCTTT. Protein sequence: CASSLDMNTEAFF.

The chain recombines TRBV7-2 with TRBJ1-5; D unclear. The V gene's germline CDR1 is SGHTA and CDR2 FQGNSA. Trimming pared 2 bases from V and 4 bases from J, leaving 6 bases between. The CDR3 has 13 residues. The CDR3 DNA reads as TGTGCCAGCAGCTTAAACCTGAATCAGCCCCAGCATTTT. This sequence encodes CASSLNLNQPQHF.

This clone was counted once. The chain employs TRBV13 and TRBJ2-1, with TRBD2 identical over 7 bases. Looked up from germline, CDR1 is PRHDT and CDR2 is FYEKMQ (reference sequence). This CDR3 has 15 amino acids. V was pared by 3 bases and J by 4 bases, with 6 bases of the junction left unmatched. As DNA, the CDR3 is TGTGCCAGCAGCTTCACTAGCGTGGGGTACAATGAGCAGTTCTTC. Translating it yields CASSFTSVGYNEQFF.

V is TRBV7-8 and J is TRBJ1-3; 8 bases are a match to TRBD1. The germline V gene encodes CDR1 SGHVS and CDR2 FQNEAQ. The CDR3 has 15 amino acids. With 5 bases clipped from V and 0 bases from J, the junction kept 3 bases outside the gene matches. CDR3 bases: TGTGCCAGCAGCGTAGACAGGGGCTCTGGAAACACCATATATTTT. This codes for CASSVDRGSGNTIYF.

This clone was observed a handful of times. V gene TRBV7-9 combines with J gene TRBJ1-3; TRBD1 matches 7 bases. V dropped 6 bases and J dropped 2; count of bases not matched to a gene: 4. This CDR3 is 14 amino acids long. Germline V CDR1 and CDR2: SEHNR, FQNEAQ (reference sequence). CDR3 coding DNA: TGTGCCAGCAGACCCGACAGGGCTGGAAACACCATATATTTT. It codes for CASRPDRAGNTIYF.

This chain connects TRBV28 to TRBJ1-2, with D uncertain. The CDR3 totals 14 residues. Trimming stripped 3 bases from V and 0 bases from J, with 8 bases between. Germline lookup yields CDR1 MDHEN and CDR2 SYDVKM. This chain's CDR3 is CASSLGTTNYGYTF. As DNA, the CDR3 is TGTGCCAGCAGTTTGGGCACTACTAACTATGGCTACACCTTC.

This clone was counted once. The CDR3 DNA follows: TGTGCCAGCCGTCACCTGGGGGGGCCTGAAAAACTGTTTTTT. Encoded protein: CASRHLGGPEKLFF. The chain links TRBV6-1 to TRBJ1-4, with TRBD1 as a possible D gene (6 bases). CDR3 length: 14 residues. The V gene's germline CDR1 is MNHNS and CDR2 SASEGT. Trimming took 8 bases from V and 7 from J, leaving 17 bases between them.

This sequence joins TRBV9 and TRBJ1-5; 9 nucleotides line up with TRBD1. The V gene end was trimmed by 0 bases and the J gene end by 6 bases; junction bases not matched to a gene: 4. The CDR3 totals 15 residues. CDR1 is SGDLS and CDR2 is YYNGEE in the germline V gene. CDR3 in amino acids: CASSVGDRESQPQHF. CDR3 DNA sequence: TGTGCCAGCAGCGTAGGGGACAGGGAGAGTCAGCCCCAGCATTTT.